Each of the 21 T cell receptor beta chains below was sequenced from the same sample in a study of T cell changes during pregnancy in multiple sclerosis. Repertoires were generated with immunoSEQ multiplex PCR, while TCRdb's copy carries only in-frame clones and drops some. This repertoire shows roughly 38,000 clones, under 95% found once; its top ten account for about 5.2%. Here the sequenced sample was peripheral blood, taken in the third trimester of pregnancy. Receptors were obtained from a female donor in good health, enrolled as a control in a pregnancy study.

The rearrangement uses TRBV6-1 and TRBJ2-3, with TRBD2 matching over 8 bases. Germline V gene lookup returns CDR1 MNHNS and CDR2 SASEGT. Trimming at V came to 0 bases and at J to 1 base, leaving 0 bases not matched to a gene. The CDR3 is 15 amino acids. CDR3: CASSEAAGGTDTQYF. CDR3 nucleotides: TGTGCCAGCAGTGAAGCAGCGGGGGGCACAGATACGCAGTATTTT.

CDR3 amino acids: CASSPRGGRNNEQFF. As DNA, the CDR3 is TGTGCCAGCAGCCCACGTGGAGGTAGAAACAATGAGCAGTTCTTC. The genes are TRBV9 and TRBJ2-1; D possibly corresponds to TRBD2 (5 bases). Per germline, CDR1 SGDLS and CDR2 YYNGEE. Trimming removed 4 bases from V and 5 bases from J, with 16 bases in between. The CDR3 consists of 15 residues.

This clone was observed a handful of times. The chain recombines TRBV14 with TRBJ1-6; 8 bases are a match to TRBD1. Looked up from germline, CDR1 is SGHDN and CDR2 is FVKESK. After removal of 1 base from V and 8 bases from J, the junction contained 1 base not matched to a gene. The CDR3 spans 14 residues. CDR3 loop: CASSQGTGYSPLHF. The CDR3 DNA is TGTGCCAGCAGCCAAGGGACAGGGTATTCACCCCTCCACTTT.

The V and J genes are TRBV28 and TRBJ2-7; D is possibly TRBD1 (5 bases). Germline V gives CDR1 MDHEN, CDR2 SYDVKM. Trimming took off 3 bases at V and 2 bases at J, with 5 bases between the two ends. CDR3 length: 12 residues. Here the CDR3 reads CASSFRAYEQYF. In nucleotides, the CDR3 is TGTGCCAGCAGTTTCAGGGCCTACGAGCAGTACTTC. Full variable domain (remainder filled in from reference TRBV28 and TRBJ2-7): DVKVTQSSRYLVKRTGEKVFLECVQDMDHENMFWYRQDPGLGLRLIYFSYDVKMKEKGDIPEGYSVSREKKERFSLILESASTNQTSMYLCASSFRAYEQYFGPGTRLTVT.

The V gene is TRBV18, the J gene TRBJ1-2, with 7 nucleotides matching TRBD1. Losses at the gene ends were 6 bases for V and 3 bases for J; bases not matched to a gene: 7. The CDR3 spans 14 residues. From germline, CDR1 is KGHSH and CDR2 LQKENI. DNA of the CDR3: TGTGCCAGCTCTCTAGACAGGGTGGACTATGGCTACACCTTC. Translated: CASSLDRVDYGYTF. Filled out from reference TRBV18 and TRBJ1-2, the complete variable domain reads NAGVMQNPRHLVRRRGQEARLRCSPMKGHSHVYWYRQLPEEGLKFMVYLQKENIIDESGMPKERFSAEFPKEGPSILRIQQVVRGDSAAYFCASSLDRVDYGYTFGSGTRLTVV.

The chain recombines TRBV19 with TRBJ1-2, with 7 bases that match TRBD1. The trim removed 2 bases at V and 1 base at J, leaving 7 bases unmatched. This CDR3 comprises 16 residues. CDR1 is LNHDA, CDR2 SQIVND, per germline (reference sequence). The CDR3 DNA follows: TGTGCCAGTAGTATACGGCGGACAGGTCATAACTATGGCTACACCTTC. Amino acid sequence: CASSIRRTGHNYGYTF. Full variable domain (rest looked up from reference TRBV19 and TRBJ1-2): DGGITQSPKYLFRKEGQNVTLSCEQNLNHDAMYWYRQDPGQGLRLIYYSQIVNDFQKGDIAEGYSVSREKKESFPLTVTSAQKNPTAFYLCASSIRRTGHNYGYTFGSGTRLTVV.

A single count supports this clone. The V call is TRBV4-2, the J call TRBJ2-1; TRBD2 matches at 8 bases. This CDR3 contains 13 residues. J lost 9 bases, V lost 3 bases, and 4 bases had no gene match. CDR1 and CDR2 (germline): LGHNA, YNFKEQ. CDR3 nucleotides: TGTGCCAGCAGCCAGGGACTAGACGTTGAGCAGTTCTTC. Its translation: CASSQGLDVEQFF.

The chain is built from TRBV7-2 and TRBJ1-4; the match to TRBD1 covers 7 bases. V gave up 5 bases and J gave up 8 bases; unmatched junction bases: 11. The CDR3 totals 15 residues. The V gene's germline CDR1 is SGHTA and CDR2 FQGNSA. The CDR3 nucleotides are TGTGCCAGCAGCCCCCAACAGGGGAGGATGGAAAAACTGTTTTTT. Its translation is CASSPQQGRMEKLFF.

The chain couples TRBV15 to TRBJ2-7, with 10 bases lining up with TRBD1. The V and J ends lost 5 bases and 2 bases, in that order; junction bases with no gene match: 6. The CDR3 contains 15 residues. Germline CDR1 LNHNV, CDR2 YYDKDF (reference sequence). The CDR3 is CATSGRDRGAYEQYF. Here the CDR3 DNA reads TGTGCCACCAGCGGACGGGACAGGGGAGCCTACGAGCAGTACTTC.

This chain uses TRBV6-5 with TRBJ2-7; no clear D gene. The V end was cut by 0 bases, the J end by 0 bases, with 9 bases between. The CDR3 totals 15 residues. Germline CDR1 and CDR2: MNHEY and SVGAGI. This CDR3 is CASSYSDPSSYEQYF. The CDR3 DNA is TGTGCCAGCAGTTACTCTGATCCTAGCTCCTACGAGCAGTACTTC.

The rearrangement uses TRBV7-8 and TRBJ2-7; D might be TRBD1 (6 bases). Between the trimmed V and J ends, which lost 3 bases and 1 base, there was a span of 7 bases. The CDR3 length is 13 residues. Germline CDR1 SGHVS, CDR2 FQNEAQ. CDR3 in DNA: TGTGCCAGCAGCTTCGGACAGTCCTACGAGCAGTACTTC. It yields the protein CASSFGQSYEQYF.

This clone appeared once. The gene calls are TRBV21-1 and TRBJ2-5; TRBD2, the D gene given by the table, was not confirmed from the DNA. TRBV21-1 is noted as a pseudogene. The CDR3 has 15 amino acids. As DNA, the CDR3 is TGTGCCACCTGGGCTAGCGGGGGGGCCCCAGAGACCCAGTACTTC. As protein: CATWASGGAPETQYF.

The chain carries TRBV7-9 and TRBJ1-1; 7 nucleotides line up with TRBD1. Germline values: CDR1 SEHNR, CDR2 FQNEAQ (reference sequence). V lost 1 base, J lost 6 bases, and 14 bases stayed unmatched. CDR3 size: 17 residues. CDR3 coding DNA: TGTGCCAGCAGCTTAGGTCCCGGGGGTGGGACAGACTCTGAAGCTTTCTTT. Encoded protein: CASSLGPGGGTDSEAFF.

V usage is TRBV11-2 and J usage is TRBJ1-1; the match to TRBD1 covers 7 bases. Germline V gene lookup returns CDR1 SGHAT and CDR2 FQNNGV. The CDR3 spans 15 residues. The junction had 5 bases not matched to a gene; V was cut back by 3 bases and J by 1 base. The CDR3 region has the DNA TGTGCCAGCAGCTTTATGGGGACAGAGAACACTGAAGCTTTCTTT. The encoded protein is CASSFMGTENTEAFF. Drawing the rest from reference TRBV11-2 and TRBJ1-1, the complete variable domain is EAGVAQSPRYKIIEKRQSVAFWCNPISGHATLYWYQQILGQGPKLLIQFQNNGVVDDSQLPKDRFSAERLKGVDSTLKIQPAKLEDSAVYLCASSFMGTENTEAFFGQGTRLTVV.

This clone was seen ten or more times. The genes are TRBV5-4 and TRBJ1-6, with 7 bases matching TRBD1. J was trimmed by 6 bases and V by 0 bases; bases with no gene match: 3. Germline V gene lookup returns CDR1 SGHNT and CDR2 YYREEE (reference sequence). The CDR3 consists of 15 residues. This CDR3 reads CASSLAGDSNSPLHF. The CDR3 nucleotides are TGTGCCAGCAGCTTGGCCGGGGACAGTAATTCACCCCTCCACTTT.

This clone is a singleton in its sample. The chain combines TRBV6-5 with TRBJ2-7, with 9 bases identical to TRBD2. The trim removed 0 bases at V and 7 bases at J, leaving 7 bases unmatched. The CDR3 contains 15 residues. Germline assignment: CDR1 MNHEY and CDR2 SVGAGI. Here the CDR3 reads CASSYSFSGSGEQYF. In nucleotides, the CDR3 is TGTGCCAGCAGTTACTCATTTAGCGGGAGTGGAGAGCAGTACTTC.

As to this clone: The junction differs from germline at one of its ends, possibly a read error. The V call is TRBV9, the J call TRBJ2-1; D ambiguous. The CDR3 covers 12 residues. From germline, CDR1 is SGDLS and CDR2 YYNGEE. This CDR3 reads CASSDSNNEQFF. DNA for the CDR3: TGTGCCAGCAGCGACTCCAACAATGAGCAGTTCTTC. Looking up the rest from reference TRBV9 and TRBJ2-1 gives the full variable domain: DSGVTQTPKHLITATGQRVTLRCSPRSGDLSVYWYQQSLDQGLQFLIQYYNGEERAKGNILERFSAQQFPDLHSELNLSSLELGDSALYFCASSDSNNEQFFGPGTRLTVL.

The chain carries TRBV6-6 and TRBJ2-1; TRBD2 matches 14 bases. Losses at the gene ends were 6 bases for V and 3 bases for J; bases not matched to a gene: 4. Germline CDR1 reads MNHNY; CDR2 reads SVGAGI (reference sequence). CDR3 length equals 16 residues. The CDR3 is CASSRLAGGVYNEQFF. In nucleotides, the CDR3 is TGTGCCAGCAGCCGACTAGCGGGGGGGGTCTACAATGAGCAGTTCTTC.

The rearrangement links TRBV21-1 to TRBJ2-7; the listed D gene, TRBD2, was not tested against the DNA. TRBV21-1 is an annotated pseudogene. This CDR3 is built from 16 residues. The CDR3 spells CASSSRGGASSYEQYF. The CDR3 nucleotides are TGTGCCAGCAGCTCCCGTGGCGGGGCTAGCTCCTACGAGCAGTACTTC.

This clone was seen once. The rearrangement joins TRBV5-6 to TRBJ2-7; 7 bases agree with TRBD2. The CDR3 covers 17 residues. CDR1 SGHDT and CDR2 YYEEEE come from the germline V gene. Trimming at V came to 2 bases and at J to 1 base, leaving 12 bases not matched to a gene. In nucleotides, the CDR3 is TGTGCCAGCAGCTTTGGAATCGCGACTAGCTTATCCTACGAGCAGTACTTC. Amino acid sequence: CASSFGIATSLSYEQYF.

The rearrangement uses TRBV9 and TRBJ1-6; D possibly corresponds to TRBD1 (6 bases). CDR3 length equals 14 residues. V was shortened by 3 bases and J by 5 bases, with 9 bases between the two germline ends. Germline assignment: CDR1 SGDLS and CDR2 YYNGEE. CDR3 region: CASSARGNNSPLHF. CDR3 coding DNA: TGTGCCAGCAGCGCTAGGGGGAATAATTCACCCCTCCACTTT.